This paragraph covers one T cell receptor beta chain sequence. Trimming took 8 bases from V and 0 from J; bases not matched to a gene: 7. The CDR3 runs 15 residues. CDR1 is SGHAT, CDR2 FQNNGV, per germline. Seattle enrolled patients during active infection and tracked them longitudinally. The sample comes from a study of blood T cell repertoires in COVID-19. Study context: COVID-19 samples, acute and convalescent, were from the United States, Italy and Spain.

In the original processing: How many nucleated cells were present was estimated from reference gene primer amplification. Assay: immunoSEQ multiplex PCR; the TCRdb copy retains only in-frame clones and omits some. V, J and clone size are those of that table, while D and trimming were read from the DNA. The sample has roughly 49,000 clones; about 92% are singletons. The material sequenced was peripheral blood. This chain links TRBV11-2 with TRBJ1-1; 9 bases are a match to TRBD1. The receptor's source is a man aged 55 to 70 with COVID-19, enrolled during active disease. Here the CDR3 DNA reads TGTGCCAGCTCTCGGACAGGGGCCATGAACACTGAAGCTTTCTTT. Encoded protein: CASSRTGAMNTEAFF.